This record concerns one TCR beta chain sequence. What it recognizes is unknown. This entry is derived from a study of PD-1 blockade in classical Hodgkin lymphoma. Study results and limitations: Whoever responded completely had baseline diversity much like that seen in newly diagnosed patients. TCR diversity in CD4+, not CD8+, cells rose significantly by C4D1. Why repertoires differed is undefined; disease activity or prior therapy possibly contributed.

Each of the patients experienced relapse following autologous stem cell transplantation, and their brentuximab vedotin exposure differed. Libraries were prepared by immunoSEQ multiplex PCR; TCRdb keeps only in-frame clonotypes and omits some of them. The sample lists approximately 7,800 clones, roughly 79% occurring once. The CDR3 is 14 amino acids. V was clipped by 5 bases and J by 8 bases; unmatched bases: 8. In germline, CDR1 is SGHTA, CDR2 FQGNSA. V gene TRBV7-2 combines with J gene TRBJ1-4; TRBD1 matches at 7 bases. This clonotype was sampled from a human donor with classical Hodgkin lymphoma. The input for sequencing was peripheral blood mononuclear cells (PBMCs), taken before the second cycle of nivolumab. CDR3 protein: CASSRQGPWEKLFF. CDR3 in DNA: TGTGCCAGCAGCCGACAGGGCCCCTGGGAAAAACTGTTTTTT.